The 11 T cell receptor beta chains below were found in one sample sequenced in a study of tumor-infiltrating lymphocytes in primary liver carcinoma. For each extraction, RNA and DNA were obtained together from 20-30 mg of unsorted bulk tissue. Production of TCR beta cDNA used 500 ng total RNA together with a constant-region primer. Slightly modified ARM-PCR, run as three nested multiplex PCR rounds, produced the TCR beta libraries. It was with TRBV1-TRBV30 forward primers and a C-beta reverse primer that the first two PCR rounds were run, at approximately 9 cycles each. MiXCR, run by TCRdb on the multiplex PCR reads, gives a single entry per CDR3 protein. The repertoire has around 37,000 distinct CDR3 sequences, 75% of them found once; the top ten carry about 35%. Sequences were obtained from tumor-adjacent normal liver tissue. Receptors were obtained from a man aged 35-49 years with primary liver carcinoma and hepatitis B virus infection.

The rearrangement joins TRBV11-3 to TRBJ2-1, with D possibly matching TRBD2 (6 bases). Between the trimmed V and J ends, which lost 1 base and 7 bases, there was a span of 11 bases. The CDR3 covers 14 residues. Per germline, CDR1 SGHNT and CDR2 YENEEA. Here the CDR3 reads CASSLGREKNEQFF. DNA for the CDR3: TGTGCCAGCAGCTTAGGACGGGAGAAAAATGAGCAGTTCTTC.

With respect to this clonotype: This CDR3 fails to terminate in the conserved phenylalanine or tryptophan, so it likely reflects a read error. In DNA form, the CDR3 reads TGTGCCAACAGTTTATCCACCGACTTTAATGAGCAGTACCTC. This sequence encodes CANSLSTDFNEQYL. V and J are TRBV28 and TRBJ2-7; D call uncertain. Germline CDR1 and CDR2: MDHEN and SYDVKM. The CDR3 loop spans 14 amino acids.

Worth noting for this clonotype: Given the absence of the conserved phenylalanine or tryptophan at the CDR3 end, a read error is likely. The chain employs TRBV10-3 and TRBJ1-1; tentatively, D is TRBD1 (5 bases). The V end was cut by 2 bases, the J end by 6 bases, with 22 bases between. The CDR3 extends over 17 amino acids. CDR1 is ENHRY and CDR2 is SYGVKD in the germline V gene. The CDR3 bases are TGTGCCATCAGTGAGCCTCCGGGACGGGTAATTAACGCTGAAGCTTTCTAT. Amino acid sequence: CAISEPPGRVINAEAFY.

The sample holds a few counts of this clonotype. One junction end disagrees with the germline gene, perhaps due to a read error. The chain uses TRBV4-1 and TRBJ2-5; 7 bases agree with TRBD2. Germline V gene lookup returns CDR1 MGHRA and CDR2 YSYEKL. The CDR3 sequence is 12 residues long. CDR3 amino acids: CANSPDREAQYF. The CDR3 nucleotides are TGCGCCAACAGCCCCGACCGGGAGGCCCAGTACTTC.

As for this clonotype: Sequence at one end of the junction differs from germline and may be a read error. The chain employs TRBV6-2 or TRBV6-3 and TRBJ2-5; D not certain. Germline CDR1 MNHEY, CDR2 SVGEGT. The CDR3 extends over 15 amino acids. The CDR3 nucleotides are TGTACCAGCAGTTACTCGATTGGGAAAAAAGAGACCCGGTACTTC. This codes for CTSSYSIGKKETRYF.

This chain links TRBV7-3 with TRBJ2-1, with D perhaps TRBD2 (5 bases). V shed 1 base and J shed 2 bases, with 15 bases lying between them. The CDR3 loop spans 17 amino acids. The germline V gene encodes CDR1 SGHTA and CDR2 FQGTGA. The DNA of the CDR3 is TGTGCCAGCAGCTTAATGGGCGGGCCTTACACCTACAATGAGCAGTTCTTC. The encoded protein is CASSLMGGPYTYNEQFF. Looking up the rest from reference TRBV7-3 and TRBJ2-1 gives the full variable domain: GAGVSQTPSNKVTEKGKYVELRCDPISGHTALYWYRQSLGQGPEFLIYFQGTGAADDSGLPNDRFFAVRPEGSVSTLKIQRTERGDSAVYLCASSLMGGPYTYNEQFFGPGTRLTVL.

This clonotype was seen only once. A read error may account for a junction end that differs from germline. CDR3 sequence (DNA): TGTGCCGGCAGCTTAGTGCCGGGACGCCTCCAAGAGACCCAGCACTTC. It is translated as CAGSLVPGRLQETQHF. The chain uses TRBV11-2 and TRBJ2-5; D tentatively fits TRBD1 or TRBD2 (5 bases each). Germline CDR1 is SGHAT and CDR2 is FQNNGV. The CDR3 consists of 16 residues.

The sample holds a few counts of this clonotype. A much larger clone differs from this one at a single base, so this may be a read error. J is TRBJ2-3 and V is TRBV7-9; weak D call: TRBD2 (6 bases). Germline lookup yields CDR1 SEHNR and CDR2 FQNEAQ (reference sequence). The CDR3 consists of 14 residues. DNA of the CDR3: TGTGCCAGCAGCCCCGGGAGTAGCCCAGATATGCAGTATTTT. The encoded protein is CASSPGSSPDMQYF.

This clonotype was seen just once. A read error may produce the germline difference seen at one junction end. The chain recombines TRBV5-1 with TRBJ1-1; 7 bases agree with TRBD1. This CDR3 spans 14 amino acids. Germline-derived CDR1 and CDR2 are SGHRS and YFSETQ. CDR3 nucleotides: TGCGCTAGCACCTCGACAGGGATTAGCACTGAAGCTTTCTTT. Residues: CASTSTGISTEAFF.

The genes are TRBV13 and TRBJ1-2, with a possible D match to TRBD1 (6 bases). V lost 0 bases to trimming and J lost 9 bases, with 20 bases between them. The CDR3 has 16 residues. Germline V gene lookup returns CDR1 PRHDT and CDR2 FYEKMQ (reference sequence). The CDR3 bases are TGTGCCAGCAGCTTAGGCCGTCTGACAGGTGGTGATTGCTACACCTTC. Translated: CASSLGRLTGGDCYTF.

The chain has TRBV4-1 and TRBJ1-6; D not certain. There are 16 residues in the CDR3. Trimming removed 3 bases from V and 1 base from J, with 10 bases in between. The V gene's germline CDR1 is MGHRA and CDR2 YSYEKL. CDR3 loop: CASSQEQRSYNSPLHF. As DNA, the CDR3 is TGCGCCAGCAGCCAGGAACAGAGATCCTATAATTCACCCCTCCACTTT.